These 9 T cell receptor beta chains were all obtained from the same sample, sequenced in a study of T cell responses to AZD1222 COVID-19 vaccine. Libraries were prepared by immunoSEQ multiplex PCR; TCRdb keeps only in-frame clonotypes and omits some of them. Of about 120,000 clones in the sample, more than 85% were seen once. The specimen comprised peripheral blood, sampled 28 days after the second AZD1222 dose. Every receptor here comes from an adult who received the AZD1222 COVID-19 vaccine.

The V and J genes are TRBV5-3 and TRBJ1-2; TRBD1 might be the D (6 bases). TRBV5-3 is an open reading frame whose function is uncertain. This CDR3 is 14 amino acids long. Deletions cut 3 bases from V and 5 bases from J, with 14 bases between. The DNA for the CDR3 is TGTGCCAGAAGCTCTCCGGGGGCGCGGTATGGCTACACCTTC. Amino acid sequence: CARSSPGARYGYTF.

This rearrangement joins TRBV4-3 to TRBJ1-2; D is ambiguous. With 0 bases removed from V and 7 bases from J, the gap between germline ends came to 9 bases. Germline CDR1 and CDR2: LGHNA and YSLEER. The CDR3 loop spans 13 amino acids. CDR3 amino acids: CASSQDRAAGYTF. CDR3 in DNA: TGCGCCAGCAGCCAAGATCGGGCAGCTGGCTACACCTTC.

The genes are TRBV28 and TRBJ1-2; D gene unclear. V was clipped by 8 bases and J by 5 bases, with 6 bases between them. Germline loops: CDR1 MDHEN, CDR2 SYDVKM. This CDR3 region has 10 residues. The CDR3 sequence is CASGRYGYTF. The CDR3 nucleotides are TGTGCCAGCGGACGATATGGCTACACCTTC.

This rearrangement joins TRBV11-2 to TRBJ2-7; the D gene is possibly TRBD1 (5 bases). Germline V gene sequence: CDR1 SGHAT, CDR2 FQNNGV. Trimming took off 6 bases at V and 3 bases at J, with 21 bases between the two ends. This CDR3 has 16 amino acids. Here the CDR3 reads CASSYPTQGTHYEQYF. Written as DNA, the CDR3 is TGTGCCAGCAGTTATCCCACCCAGGGAACCCACTACGAGCAGTACTTC.

Only a few counts were recorded for this clone. This sequence joins TRBV7-9 and TRBJ2-7, with 11 bases that match TRBD1. The CDR3 is made up of 14 amino acids. CDR1 and CDR2 from the germline V gene are SEHNR and FQNEAQ (reference sequence). V trimming: 5 bases; J trimming: 8 bases; junction bases outside the gene matches: 8. CDR3 residues: CASSLRDRGTQQYF. The CDR3 DNA reads TGTGCCAGCAGCCTAAGGGACAGGGGGACGCAGCAGTACTTC.

The V call is TRBV4-1, the J call TRBJ2-1, with D perhaps TRBD2 (7 bases). Germline V gene lookup returns CDR1 MGHRA and CDR2 YSYEKL. The CDR3 is 14 amino acids. V shed 3 bases and J shed 3 bases, with 9 bases lying between them. Here the CDR3 DNA reads TGCGCCAGCAGCCACGGGGGGCTCTACAATGAGCAGTTCTTC. This codes for CASSHGGLYNEQFF.

This clone was seen just once. V and J are TRBV27 and TRBJ1-1; D remains unclear. V lost 5 bases to trimming and J lost 2 bases, with 9 bases between them. Germline lookup yields CDR1 MNHEY and CDR2 SMNVEV (reference sequence). The CDR3 is 13 amino acids. The DNA of the CDR3 is TGTGCCAGCAGTCGTCACCAAAACACTGAAGCTTTCTTT. This encodes CASSRHQNTEAFF.

J is TRBJ1-5 and V is TRBV28; D not certain. CDR3 size: 13 residues. Germline lookup yields CDR1 MDHEN and CDR2 SYDVKM. V gave up 7 bases and J gave up 2 bases, with 9 bases separating them. The CDR3 region is CASKVRGNQPQHF. CDR3 bases: TGTGCCAGCAAGGTTAGGGGCAATCAGCCCCAGCATTTT.

This clone was seen just once. This chain links TRBV5-1 with TRBJ1-6; no reliable D call. Germline loops: CDR1 SGHRS, CDR2 YFSETQ. There are 15 residues in the CDR3. Between the trimmed V and J ends, which lost 3 bases and 7 bases, there was a span of 14 bases. Here the CDR3 reads CASSYGGLGNSPLHF. CDR3 DNA: TGCGCCAGCAGCTATGGTGGGTTGGGGAATTCACCCCTCCACTTT.